A single sample is the source of the 2 T cell receptor beta chains below, sequenced in a study of T-cell memory formation after mild COVID-19 (dated by TCRdb to about 2021). The library relied on 5' RACE. Sequencing was carried out with an Illumina NovaSeq 6000. TCRdb itself trimmed the public reads at Q25 with fastp, ran MiXCR and retained productive beta chains. Identical CDR3 protein sequences are pooled into one entry, listed with their most common genes and DNA. The sample contains about 360,000 distinct CDR3 sequences, 14% of them found a single time. The ten largest clones capture about 20% of the sample. What was sequenced was PBMCs or a T cell subset sorted from them (not recorded which). The origin of the receptors is a man aged 18 to 30 who had mild COVID-19 (a few samples of this study predate the infection). The sample titles of this study are shuffled in the database, so cell type and time point are left out; the donor was told from shared clones.

Only a few counts were recorded for this clonotype. A much larger clone lies a single base off, so this may be a read error. The chain recombines TRBV7-2 with TRBJ1-5; a weak D match, TRBD1 (6 bases). Germline CDR1 is SGHTA and CDR2 is FQGNSA. The CDR3 sequence is 13 residues long. Trimming cost V 2 bases and J 5 bases, with 7 bases left between them. Here the CDR3 DNA reads TGTGCCAGCAGCTTACAGGGGCATCAGCCCCAGCATTTT. This gives the protein CASSLQGHQPQHF.

This clonotype was counted ten times or more. The rearrangement uses TRBV20-1 and TRBJ2-7; 7 positions agree with TRBD1. Germline CDR1 and CDR2: DFQATT and SNEGSKA (reference sequence). V trimming: 4 bases; J trimming: 2 bases; junction bases outside the gene matches: 5. The CDR3 sequence is 13 residues long. Here the CDR3 DNA reads TGCAGTGCTACCCGACAGGGTGCCTACGAGCAGTACTTC. Protein product: CSATRQGAYEQYF.